The sequence of this T cell receptor beta chain was determined in a study of neurological immune-mediated disorders. 5'RACE with 10-nucleotide random UMIs produced the cDNA. MiXCR, run by TCRdb on the 5' RACE reads, gives a single entry per CDR3 protein. Here the sample spans around 80,000 distinct CDR3 sequences, about a tenth being singletons. Source material was 2 million unsorted PBMCs, stored at -80 °C in RNAlater. From germline, CDR1 is SNHLY and CDR2 FYNNEI. The CDR3 extends over 14 amino acids. With V trimmed by 6 bases and J by 5 bases, 7 bases remained unmatched. Study results and caveats: Across subjects, no CDR3 amino acid sequence appeared in expanded clones of more than one subject, a finding that suggested private repertoires in all groups.

This clonotype was observed many times. What it binds is not known. The origin of this receptor is a man aged 35-49 years in good health. This chain joins TRBV2 and TRBJ2-5, with 9 bases fitting TRBD1. Sequencing input: PBMCs. DNA of the CDR3: TGTGCCAGCAGATTACAGGGGGCGAGGGAGACCCAGTACTTC. Translation gives CASRLQGARETQYF.